The present TCR beta chain was sequenced within a study of molecular identifiers for immune sequencing clone quantification. Whole-study results and caveats: Clones above 20 RNA copies contained over 98% of effector molecules but under 1% of naive ones. A single cell's spiked Jurkat TCR RNA was reportedly detectable among one million naive cells.

For bulk TCR libraries, previously described methods and listed TCR primers were used. MiXCR, applied by TCRdb to the PCR reads, yields one record per CDR3 protein. The sample lists about 510,000 distinct CDR3 sequences; 20% to 25% were seen once. The CDR3 length is 16 residues. Germline assignment: CDR1 SGHTA and CDR2 FQGNSA. This clonotype was observed a few times. What it binds is not known. This may come from a read error, since a much larger clone is one base off. A CD8+CD4-CCR7+CD45RA+ gate was used to sort naive CD8 T cells. The source is a human donor in good health. Some libraries in this study had Jurkat cell RNA spiked in. Sample: naive CD8+ T cells from blood, with Jurkat cell RNA spiked in. Subset specified: FACS-sorted CD8+CD4-CCR7+CD45RA+ naive T cells. The V call is TRBV7-2, the J call TRBJ1-4; D might be TRBD1 (6 bases). CDR3 nucleotide sequence: TGTGCCAGCAGCTTAGTTGGAGGACAGTTTACTGAAAAACTGCTTTTT. Protein product: CASSLVGGQFTEKLLF.